This T cell receptor beta chain came from a study of cytomegalovirus exposure and HLA in healthy donors listed by TCRdb under 2017. Regarding the study in general: In an earlier analysis of several hundred of the donors, 250 to 350 Gb of sequence data and some 120 million unique TCR beta sequences from about 179 million T cells were reported. Roughly 300 gigabases of sequencing data and tens of millions of unique TCR sequences were included in an early release covering roughly 600 HLA-typed donors. Of the roughly 400 genotyped donors, 75% to 85% were placed in the genetic ancestry cluster associated with self-reported Caucasian donors. The study was designed to test whether signatures of past pathogen exposure could be identified by cataloging public T cell receptors. The study used immunosequencing to profile the T cell repertoires of approximately 650 subjects and linked those repertoires to cytomegalovirus serostatus. A separate validation cohort of 100 to 150 different subjects was used in addition to the roughly 670-subject first cohort. High-throughput TCR immunosequencing, statistical association of individual TCRs with disease status, and machine learning were combined to predict cytomegalovirus infection status. To study patterns of TCR occurrence, a later analysis re-analyzed previously published TCR beta repertoires from several hundred donors and added high-resolution HLA genotyping. The later analysis used no new phenotypic data to find candidate immune exposures, relying instead on TCR beta sequences and their occurrence across donors. An earlier analysis of 500 to 650 of the donors applied high-throughput TCR beta sequencing to assess whether each TCR beta V gene segment acted as functional or pseudogenic. Donor age, sex, ethnicity and CMV serostatus were compiled alongside the repertoire data. A later genetic analysis used genome-wide SNP genotypes for about 65% of the 666 donors, treating that subset as a discovery cohort. All discovery cohort repertoires had been generated using a single sequencing platform. Class I and class II HLA loci were covered by the typing at four-digit resolution. Typing coverage differed by locus: A, B, C, DRB1 and DQB1 were typed in roughly 620-630 donors, DQA1 in roughly 510, DPA1 in around 580, and DPB1 in approximately 450. Four or five DR-DQ haplotypes were handled as single units for association and clustering because linkage in the cohort was strong. Among about 400 genotyped donors of the cohort, an average of around 240,000 unique TCR beta nucleotide sequences was sequenced per donor, of which roughly 17% were non-productive.

As to this clone: The antigen this receptor binds is unknown. The input lacks base qualities; no much larger clone sits a single base away.

The cohort consisted of some 670 healthy bone marrow donors. At the time of sampling, every cohort member was nominally healthy, though immune exposures that went unrecorded were likely present. The donor was CMV seropositive and was included in the group of 250 to 300 seropositive cohort members. Every donor gave a peripheral blood sample, and the peripheral blood mononuclear cells from that sample were used for TCR beta sequencing. Genomic DNA was extracted from the blood cell samples with the Qiagen DNeasy Blood Extraction Kit. The germline V gene sets CDR1 to SGHAT and CDR2 to FQNNGV. Taken from cysteine to phenylalanine, the CDR3 has 18 residues. The CDR3 DNA has 54 bases and is translated from base 1. Trimming leaves V shorter by 5 bases and J shorter by 4 bases, with the junction holding 10 bases beyond the gene matches. The library came from the immunoSEQ multiplex PCR assay. For the multiplex PCR, a mixture combining 60 forward primers for TCR Vbeta segments and 13 reverse primers for TCR Jbeta segments was used. A multiplex PCR assay on genomic DNA amplified the CDR3 region of rearranged TCR beta genes. On the Illumina HiSeq System, the amplified TCR beta libraries were sequenced as 87-base-pair reads. In the paper's pipeline: A later analysis counted approximately 84 million unique TCR beta chains across the 500 to 850 repertoires, and about 10 million of these chains were shared by at least two donors. Raw reads were error-corrected and collapsed into unique sequences with a nearest-neighbor algorithm that merged closely related sequences to remove PCR and sequencing errors. CDR3 sequences were aligned to IMGT reference sequences to assign V, D and J gene segments. For a sequence to be retained, a match of at least six nucleotides to both a V gene segment and a J gene segment was required. Rearrangements were called productive when the CDR3 lacked stop codons and stayed in frame with V and J; all others were non-productive. CDR3 was defined by IMGT convention, running from the second conserved V-encoded cysteine to the conserved J-encoded phenylalanine. In an earlier analysis of around 540 of the donors, sequences lacking an unambiguous match to a single V gene segment were excluded. In an earlier analysis of 587 of the donors, V segments were called functional above 56.7% productive rearrangements and were called segregating when the between-donor standard deviation exceeded 5%. To diagnose cytomegalovirus status from the catalog of TCR beta chain sequences, a statistical classification framework was built. V and J gene assignment, in a later analysis, came from comparing TCR nucleotide sequences with IMGT/GENE-DB human TR gene sequences. The TCRdist pipeline was used in a later analysis to assign CDR3 sequences and most-parsimonious VDJ recombination scenarios. A later analysis defined each TCR beta chain by its CDR3 amino acid sequence plus V-gene family, and excluded reads lacking a unique V-gene family. In a later analysis, 450 to 600 highly shared, low-generation-probability nucleotide sequences were removed to address suspected cross-contamination and a sequencing artifact. In a later analysis, a clonal expansion index was calculated for each public chain from normalized within-repertoire ranks of inferred template counts. Generation probabilities in a later analysis came from a VDJ recombination model fitted to out-of-frame rearrangements, and those results were checked against IGoR. In a later analysis, TCR-TCR, TCR-HLA and TCR-CMV co-occurrence was scored with hypergeometric tests, and a repertoire-size bias correction was applied to TCR pairs. In a later analysis, false discovery rates were estimated by permuting HLA or CMV assignments 20 times. In a later analysis, co-occurring TCRs were grouped using DBSCAN, and TCRdist sequence similarity was added for clustering within HLA-allele-positive subsets. Repertoires with fewer than 30,000 or more than 120,000 public chains, plus five repertoires with anomalous nucleotide sharing, were excluded from co-occurrence clustering. The immuneACCESS repertoire file appears here via TCRdb, limited to in-frame rearrangements. These files lack a portion of the clones; in checked studies, under half of the deficit traces to unresolved V genes, and the cause of the others is not known. That table gives V, J and clone size, and the DNA gave D and trimming. The sample table lists tens of thousands of clones, approximately 78% of them with a count of one. The top ten clones comprise roughly 4.5% of the sample.

Study-level results and caveats: This cohort had only TCR beta chains sequenced, and the lack of alpha or paired-chain data limited which features could be detected. A cluster of highly shared sequence variants was judged likely to represent a technical artifact of the sequencing pipeline. A further reported finding was that TCR beta sequences accurately predicted the HLA-A and HLA-B alleles for most subjects in the first cohort. According to the authors, the approach could potentially be generalized to other disease states and immunological phenotypes. Around 16 rarely observed V segments, including chromosome 9 orphons, were excluded from the earlier analysis of about 500 of the donors because counts were too low. In vitro tests confirmed that a few of the cytomegalovirus-associated TCR beta chains recognize cytomegalovirus antigens. Some IMGT-functional V segments, including TRBV6-2 and TRBV6-3, could not be distinguished by the 87-base-pair reads and were therefore excluded. A later genetic analysis reported fewer N-insertions in productive TCRs among donors in an Asian-associated ancestry cluster than the approximately 700-donor mean. A later analysis found that HLA-associated TCR beta chains were more clonally expanded and had lower generation probabilities than equally common non-associated chains. For the cohort, immune exposure information was limited to CMV serostatus. An earlier analysis of approximately 530 of the donors showed that most TCR beta V segments appeared in productive rearrangements either about 87% or about 30% of the time, which broadly matched IMGT annotations. Linkage disequilibrium might explain the correlated functional status among segregating V segments, but an unknown experimental factor could not be excluded. In a later analysis, the rate of TCR association differed among HLA loci, with DRB1 alleles having the most associated TCRs and HLA-C alleles having the fewest. Roughly uniform sequencing depth across donors was assumed in presence/absence analyses, although this assumption may not hold. In a later analysis, several top co-occurrence clusters were reported to appear linked to parvovirus B19, influenza, CMV and Epstein-Barr virus. Because HLA typing was unavailable for some donors at each locus, only the typed subset was used in association tests. The study listed approximately 160 TCR beta chains as associated with cytomegalovirus. Strong co-occurrence of HLA alleles, especially DR and DQ, made assigning TCR associations to individual alleles difficult. A later genetic analysis associated a missense DCLRE1C variant with V-gene and J-gene trimming of TCR beta chains, and an independent cohort replicated the association. According to a later analysis, most CMV-associated TCR beta chains appeared to be HLA-restricted, and the HLA associations seemed to be driven largely by CMV exposure. A later analysis associated about 18,000 TCR beta sequences with specific HLA alleles at a false discovery rate of 0.05. Across donors, most TCR sequences were observed very rarely, whereas some public TCRs were present in many individuals. In both the original and validation cohorts, the classifier was reported to diagnose cytomegalovirus status with high specificity and sensitivity.

Rearrangement joined TRBV11-2 to TRBJ2-6, with 11 central nucleotides matching TRBD1. The clonotype comes from a woman between 40 and 55 years old in good health and CMV-seropositive. Sequencing input: PBMCs. The encoded CDR3 is CASSIGTGGRWGANVLTF. The nucleotides read TGTGCCAGCAGCATAGGGACAGGGGGTAGGTGGGGGGCCAACGTCCTGACTTTC.